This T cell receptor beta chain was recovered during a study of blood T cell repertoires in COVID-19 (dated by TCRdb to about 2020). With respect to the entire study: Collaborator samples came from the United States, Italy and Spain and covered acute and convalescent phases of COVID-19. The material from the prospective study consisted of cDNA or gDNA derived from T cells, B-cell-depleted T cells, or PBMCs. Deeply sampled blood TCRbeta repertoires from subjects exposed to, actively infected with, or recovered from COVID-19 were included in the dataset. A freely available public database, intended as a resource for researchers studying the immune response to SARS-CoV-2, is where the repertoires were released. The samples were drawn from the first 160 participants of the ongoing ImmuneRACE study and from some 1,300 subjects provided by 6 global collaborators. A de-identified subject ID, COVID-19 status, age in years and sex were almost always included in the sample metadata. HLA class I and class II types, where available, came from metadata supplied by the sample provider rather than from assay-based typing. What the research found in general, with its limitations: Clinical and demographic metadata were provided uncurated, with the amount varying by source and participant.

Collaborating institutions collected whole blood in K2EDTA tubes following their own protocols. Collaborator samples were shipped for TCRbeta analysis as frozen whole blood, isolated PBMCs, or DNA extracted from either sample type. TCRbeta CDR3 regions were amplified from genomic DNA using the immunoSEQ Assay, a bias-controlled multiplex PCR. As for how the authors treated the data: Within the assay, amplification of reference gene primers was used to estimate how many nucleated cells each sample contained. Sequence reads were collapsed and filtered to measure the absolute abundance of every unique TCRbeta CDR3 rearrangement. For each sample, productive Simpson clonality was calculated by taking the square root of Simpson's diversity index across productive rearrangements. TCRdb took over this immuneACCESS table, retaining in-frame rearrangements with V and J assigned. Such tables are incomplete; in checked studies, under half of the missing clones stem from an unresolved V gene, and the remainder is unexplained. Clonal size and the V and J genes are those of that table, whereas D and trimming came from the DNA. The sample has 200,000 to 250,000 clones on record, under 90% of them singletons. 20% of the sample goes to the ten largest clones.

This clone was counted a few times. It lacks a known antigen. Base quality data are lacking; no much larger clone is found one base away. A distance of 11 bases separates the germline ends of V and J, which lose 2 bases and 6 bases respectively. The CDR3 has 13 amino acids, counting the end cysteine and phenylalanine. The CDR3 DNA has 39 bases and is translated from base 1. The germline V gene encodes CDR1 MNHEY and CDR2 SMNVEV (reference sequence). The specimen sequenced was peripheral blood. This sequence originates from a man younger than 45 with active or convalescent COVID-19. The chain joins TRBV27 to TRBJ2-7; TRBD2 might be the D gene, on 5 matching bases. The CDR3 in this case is CASSLGLNREQYF. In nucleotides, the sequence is TGTGCCAGCAGTTTAGGACTGAACCGCGAGCAGTACTTC.